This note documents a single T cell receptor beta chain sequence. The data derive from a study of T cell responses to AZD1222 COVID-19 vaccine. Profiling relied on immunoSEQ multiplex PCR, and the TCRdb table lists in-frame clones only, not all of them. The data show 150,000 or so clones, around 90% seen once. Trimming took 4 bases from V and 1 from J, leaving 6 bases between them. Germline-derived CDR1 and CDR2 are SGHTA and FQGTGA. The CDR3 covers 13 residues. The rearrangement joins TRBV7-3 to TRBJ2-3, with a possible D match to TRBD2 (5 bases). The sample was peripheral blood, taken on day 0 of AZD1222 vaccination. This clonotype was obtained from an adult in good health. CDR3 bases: TGTGCCAGCAGCTACGGGGGCACAGATACGCAGTATTTT. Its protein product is CASSYGGTDTQYF.